These 21 T cell receptor beta chains came from one sample sequenced in a study. TCRdb reanalysed the 5' RACE reads using MiXCR and keeps one entry per CDR3 protein. This sample has about 40,000 distinct CDR3 sequences; under 20% occur once, and the top ten carry about 2.8%. The sequenced material came from naive CD4+ T cells sorted from a lymph node. The subset is: naive CD4+ T cells, CD4+CD45RA+CD25-. The receptors were gathered from a female donor with breast cancer.

This clonotype was counted only a few times. The V gene is TRBV5-1, the J gene TRBJ2-3, with a possible D match to TRBD1 (6 bases). V was clipped by 2 bases and J by 2 bases, with 15 bases between them. The CDR3 loop spans 16 amino acids. Germline CDR1 is SGHRS and CDR2 is YFSETQ. For the CDR3, the DNA is TGCGCCAGCAGCTTTCAGGGGCGATCGACCACAGATACGCAGTATTTT. It codes for CASSFQGRSTTDTQYF.

This clonotype was counted many times. The chain links TRBV7-2 to TRBJ2-7; no clear D. Germline V gene lookup returns CDR1 SGHTA and CDR2 FQGNSA. The CDR3 is made up of 11 amino acids. The V end lost 2 bases, the J end lost 2 bases, and 1 base lay between the germline ends. CDR3 nucleotides: TGTGCCAGCAGCTTAACCTACGAGCAGTACTTC. Translated, it gives CASSLTYEQYF.

Only a few counts were recorded for this clonotype. The V and J genes are TRBV28 and TRBJ2-7, with 7 bases lining up with TRBD1. The germline CDR1 and CDR2 sequences are MDHEN and SYDVKM. V trimming: 6 bases; J trimming: 4 bases; junction bases outside the gene matches: 9. The CDR3 spans 14 residues. The CDR3 nucleotides are TGTGCCAGCAGCCCAACCGACAGGGCTTACGAGCAGTACTTC. Its translation: CASSPTDRAYEQYF. The entire variable domain, with the rest obtained from reference TRBV28 and TRBJ2-7, is as follows: DVKVTQSSRYLVKRTGEKVFLECVQDMDHENMFWYRQDPGLGLRLIYFSYDVKMKEKGDIPEGYSVSREKKERFSLILESASTNQTSMYLCASSPTDRAYEQYFGPGTRLTVT.

The chain has TRBV9 and TRBJ1-1; D is perhaps TRBD1 (5 bases). This CDR3 region has 13 residues. The V gene's germline CDR1 is SGDLS and CDR2 YYNGEE. Trimming took off 2 bases at V and 4 bases at J, with 9 bases between the two ends. CDR3 sequence: CASSVQGGTEAFF. The CDR3 DNA reads TGTGCCAGCAGCGTTCAGGGAGGCACTGAAGCTTTCTTT.

This clonotype came up many times. This chain joins TRBV6-1 and TRBJ2-7; D gene ambiguous. The germline gives CDR1 MNHNS, CDR2 SASEGT. Trimming took 10 bases from V and 1 from J, leaving 14 bases between them. The CDR3 is made up of 13 amino acids. The chain's CDR3 is CATWTPTSYEQYF. The CDR3 bases are TGTGCCACATGGACCCCCACTTCCTACGAGCAGTACTTC.

This clonotype was detected only a few times. The chain is built from TRBV2 and TRBJ2-1; tentatively, D is TRBD2 (6 bases). With 2 bases removed from V and 6 bases from J, the gap between germline ends came to 14 bases. Germline lookup yields CDR1 SNHLY and CDR2 FYNNEI. This CDR3 is 15 amino acids long. The CDR3 region is CASSELGRMGNEQFF. The CDR3 DNA reads as TGTGCCAGCAGTGAACTCGGGAGAATGGGCAATGAGCAGTTCTTC.

The table lists this clonotype with many counts. The gene calls are TRBV7-3 and TRBJ1-2; D ambiguous. V was cut by 3 bases and J by 8 bases, with 13 bases left in between. This CDR3 is 13 amino acids long. Germline CDR1 reads SGHTA; CDR2 reads FQGTGA. In nucleotides, the CDR3 is TGTGCCAGCAGCTTCAGCCCCTCCGGGGGCTACACCTTC. This sequence encodes CASSFSPSGGYTF. The variable domain in full, with the rest retrieved from reference TRBV7-3 and TRBJ1-2, is GAGVSQTPSNKVTEKGKYVELRCDPISGHTALYWYRQSLGQGPEFLIYFQGTGAADDSGLPNDRFFAVRPEGSVSTLKIQRTERGDSAVYLCASSFSPSGGYTFGSGTRLTVV.

This clonotype was observed many times. The chain combines TRBV29-1 with TRBJ2-2; 10 bases match TRBD2. Germline V gene data show CDR1 as SQVTM and CDR2 as ANQGSEA. The CDR3 runs 15 residues. V lost 4 bases and J lost 7; bases outside the gene matches: 9. CDR3 sequence reads: CSVGWSSGSNGELFF. The CDR3 coding sequence is TGCAGCGTTGGGTGGTCTAGCGGGAGTAACGGGGAGCTGTTTTTT.

This clonotype was seen a handful of times. The rearrangement links TRBV6-5 to TRBJ1-6, with D maybe TRBD1 (5 bases). Germline V CDR1 and CDR2: MNHEY, SVGAGI. This CDR3 is built from 14 residues. The V end lost 7 bases, the J end lost 10 bases, and 17 bases lay between the germline ends. The CDR3 nucleotides are TGTGCCAGCAAGGCGGGCAGGGTAGGATCACCCCTCCACTTT. It encodes CASKAGRVGSPLHF.

The CDR3 loop reads CASSLEMGETQYF. For the CDR3, the DNA is TGTGCCAGCAGTCTGGAAATGGGGGAGACCCAGTACTTC. The J gene is TRBJ2-5, the V gene TRBV2; unclear D gene. CDR1 and CDR2 (germline): SNHLY, FYNNEI. The CDR3 totals 13 residues. Trimming took off 5 bases at V and 5 bases at J, with 12 bases between the two ends.

The J gene is TRBJ2-2, the V gene TRBV7-9; the match to TRBD2 covers 7 bases. V lost 3 bases, J lost 6 bases, and 13 bases stayed unmatched. Per the germline V gene, CDR1 is SEHNR and CDR2 is FQNEAQ (reference sequence). This CDR3 region has 17 residues. The CDR3 is CASSLKRGGDYPGELFF. The CDR3, as DNA: TGTGCCAGCAGCTTGAAACGCGGTGGGGACTACCCCGGGGAGCTGTTTTTT.

This rearrangement joins TRBV5-6 to TRBJ1-2; unclear D gene. The length of the CDR3 is 13 residues. V lost 1 base and J lost 2, with 6 bases in between. Germline V lookup: CDR1 SGHDT, CDR2 YYEEEE. The DNA for the CDR3 is TGTGCCAGCAGCTTGAGCAGCAACTATGGCTACACCTTC. Translating it yields CASSLSSNYGYTF.

This clonotype was detected ten times or more. This CDR3 is CASSSRPGYETQYF. The CDR3 DNA sequence: TGTGCCAGCAGCTCCCGTCCAGGGTATGAGACCCAGTACTTC. V usage is TRBV9 and J usage is TRBJ2-5; perhaps TRBD1 as D (5 bases). Germline lookup yields CDR1 SGDLS and CDR2 YYNGEE. The CDR3 totals 14 residues. Trimming took 4 bases from V and 5 from J, leaving 15 bases between them.

The rearrangement joins TRBV5-1 to TRBJ2-1; D not resolved. Trimming stripped 0 bases from V and 8 bases from J, with 12 bases between. Germline V gives CDR1 SGHRS, CDR2 YFSETQ. The CDR3 totals 14 residues. CDR3 sequence reads: CASSLEGSRYEQFF. The CDR3 bases are TGCGCCAGCAGCTTGGAAGGTAGCAGATATGAGCAGTTCTTC.

The CDR3 loop is CASSPSTGSYEQYF. The DNA of the CDR3 is TGTGCCAGCAGCCCTTCTACAGGTTCCTACGAGCAGTACTTC. V usage is TRBV7-9 and J usage is TRBJ2-7; tentatively, D is TRBD1 (5 bases). The length of the CDR3 is 14 residues. Deletions cut 5 bases from V and 1 base from J, with 12 bases between. The germline V gene encodes CDR1 SEHNR and CDR2 FQNEAQ (reference sequence).

The chain carries TRBV3-1 and TRBJ2-1, with 13 bases that match TRBD2. Per the germline V gene, CDR1 is LGHDT and CDR2 is YNNKEL (reference sequence). CDR3 size: 19 residues. J gave up 0 bases and V 5 bases, and 10 bases lay outside the gene matches. The CDR3 nucleotides read TGTGCCAGCAGCAAAACCGGGACTAGCGGGACTAGCTCCTACAATGAGCAGTTCTTC. Protein product: CASSKTGTSGTSSYNEQFF.

The genes are TRBV18 and TRBJ2-3; TRBD2 aligns across 8 bases. The V and J ends lost 4 bases and 1 base, in that order; junction bases with no gene match: 10. Per the germline V gene, CDR1 is KGHSH and CDR2 is LQKENI. This CDR3 region has 17 residues. For the CDR3, the DNA is TGTGCCAGCTCACACCAAGGGTCGACTAGCGGCACAGATACGCAGTATTTT. It codes for CASSHQGSTSGTDTQYF.

The chain employs TRBV20-1 and TRBJ1-5, with TRBD1 as a possible D gene (5 bases). Germline values: CDR1 DFQATT, CDR2 SNEGSKA (reference sequence). Trimming left V 2 bases short and J 13 bases short, with 18 bases between. The CDR3 loop spans 13 amino acids. The CDR3 loop is CSARQTPGPGQHF. CDR3 sequence (DNA): TGCAGTGCTAGACAAACTCCGGGGCCCGGACAGCATTTT.

The chain joins TRBV24-1 to TRBJ1-4; D not certain. Germline V gene data show CDR1 as KGHDR and CDR2 as SFDVKD. This CDR3 region has 14 residues. V was pared by 3 bases and J by 6 bases, with 10 bases between. This CDR3 is CATSDRTEHEKLFF. In nucleotides, the CDR3 is TGTGCCACCAGTGATCGGACCGAACATGAAAAACTGTTTTTT.

Worth noting for this clonotype: A much larger clone differs from this one at a single base, so this may be a read error. The chain links TRBV24-1 to TRBJ2-1; weak D call: TRBD2 (6 bases). The CDR3 extends over 13 amino acids. Looked up from germline, CDR1 is KGHDR and CDR2 is SFDVKD. The CDR3 region is CATSDRLVGEQLF. CDR3 coding DNA: TGTGCCACCAGTGACCGACTAGTTGGTGAGCAGTTGTTC.

The chain combines TRBV28 with TRBJ2-7; the D is unclear. Germline CDR1 reads MDHEN; CDR2 reads SYDVKM. This CDR3 contains 12 residues. V lost 2 bases to trimming and J lost 1 base, with 3 bases between them. DNA of the CDR3: TGTGCCAGCAGTTTAGAGTCCTACGAGCAGTACTTC. This translates into CASSLESYEQYF.